This record covers a single T cell receptor (beta chain). Its matching antigen is unknown. The entry originates in a study of cytomegalovirus exposure and HLA in healthy donors. About the research overall: The roughly 100 million unique TCR beta sequences, from roughly 180 million T cells, were found by an earlier analysis.

The CDR3 is made up of 15 amino acids. The ends were cut back, 4 bases at V and 1 base at J, with 13 bases in the middle. Germline lookup yields CDR1 SQVTM and CDR2 ANQGSEA. Researchers ran the PCR with 60 Vbeta and 13 Jbeta primers. Original processing notes: Among the unique TCR beta chains that a later analysis counted, around 72 million in all, roughly 10 million were shared. The data were produced by immunoSEQ multiplex PCR, yet TCRdb's version contains in-frame clones alone and is incomplete. V and J calls and clone size are given by that table; D and trimming were obtained from the DNA. The sample yields more than 85,000 clones, roughly 80% seen once. Study conclusions and caveats: Information on immune exposure was restricted to one variable (CMV serostatus). Being indistinguishable, some V segments were excluded, TRBV6-2 and TRBV6-3 among them.

V usage is TRBV29-1 and J usage is TRBJ2-2; D is possibly TRBD1 (5 bases). The receptor was derived from a man between 25 and 39 years old in good health and CMV-seropositive. Sequencing was carried out using PBMCs. The CDR3 DNA follows: TGCAGCGTTGTCAGTGGGGCCCGGAACACCGGGGAGCTGTTTTTT. Its protein is CSVVSGARNTGELFF.